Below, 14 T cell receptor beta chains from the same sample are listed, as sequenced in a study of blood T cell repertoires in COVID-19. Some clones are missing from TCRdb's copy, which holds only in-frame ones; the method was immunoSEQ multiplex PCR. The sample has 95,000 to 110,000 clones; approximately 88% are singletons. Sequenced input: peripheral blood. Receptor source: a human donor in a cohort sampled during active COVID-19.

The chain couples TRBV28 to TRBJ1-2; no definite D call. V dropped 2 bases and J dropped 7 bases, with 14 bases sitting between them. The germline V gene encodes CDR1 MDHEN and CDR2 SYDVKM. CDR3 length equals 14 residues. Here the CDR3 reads CASSLEMELGGYTF. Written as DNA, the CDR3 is TGTGCCAGCAGTTTAGAGATGGAGTTGGGTGGCTACACCTTC.

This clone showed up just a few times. The CDR3 region is CASSPFGADQPQHF. CDR3 nucleotide sequence: TGTGCCAGCTCACCATTTGGGGCCGATCAGCCCCAGCATTTT. This chain connects TRBV18 to TRBJ1-5; TRBD1 is a possible D gene (5 bases). The V gene's germline CDR1 is KGHSH and CDR2 LQKENI. Trimming cost V 2 bases and J 5 bases, with 10 bases left between them. The CDR3 length is 14 residues.

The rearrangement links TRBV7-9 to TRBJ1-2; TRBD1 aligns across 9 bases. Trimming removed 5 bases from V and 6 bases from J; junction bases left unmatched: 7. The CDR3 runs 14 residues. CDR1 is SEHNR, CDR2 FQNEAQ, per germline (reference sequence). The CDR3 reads CASSTPGQGDGYTF. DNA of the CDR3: TGTGCCAGCAGCACGCCGGGACAGGGAGATGGCTACACCTTC.

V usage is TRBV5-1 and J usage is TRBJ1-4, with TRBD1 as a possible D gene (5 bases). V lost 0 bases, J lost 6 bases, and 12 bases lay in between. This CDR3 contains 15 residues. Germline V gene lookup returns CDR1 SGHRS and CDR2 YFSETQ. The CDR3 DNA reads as TGCGCCAGCAGCTTGGCGGGGGTTGAGTATGAAAAACTGTTTTTT. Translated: CASSLAGVEYEKLFF. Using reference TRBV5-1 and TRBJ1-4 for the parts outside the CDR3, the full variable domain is KAGVTQTPRYLIKTRGQQVTLSCSPISGHRSVSWYQQTPGQGLQFLFEYFSETQRNKGNFPGRFSGRQFSNSRSEMNVSTLELGDSALYLCASSLAGVEYEKLFFGSGTQLSVL.

CDR3 sequence: CASSIGGISNQPQHF. The CDR3 coding sequence is TGTGCCAGTAGTATCGGGGGAATCAGCAATCAGCCCCAGCATTTT. The chain links TRBV19 to TRBJ1-5; D is perhaps TRBD1 (5 bases). V was cut by 3 bases and J by 1 base, with 10 bases left in between. The CDR3 is 15 amino acids. Germline CDR1 is LNHDA and CDR2 is SQIVND (reference sequence).

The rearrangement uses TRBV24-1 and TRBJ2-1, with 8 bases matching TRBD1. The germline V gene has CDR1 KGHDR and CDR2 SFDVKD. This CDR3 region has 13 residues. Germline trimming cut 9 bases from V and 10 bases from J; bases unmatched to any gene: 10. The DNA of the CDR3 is TGTGCCACCGAGGACAGGGAGTATTTCGAGCAGTTCTTC. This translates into CATEDREYFEQFF.

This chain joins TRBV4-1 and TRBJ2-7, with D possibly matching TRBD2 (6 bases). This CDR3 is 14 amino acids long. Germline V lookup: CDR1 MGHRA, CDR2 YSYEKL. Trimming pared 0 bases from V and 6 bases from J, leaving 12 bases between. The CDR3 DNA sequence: TGCGCCAGCAGCCAAGACATAGGAGGGGCCGAGCAGTACTTC. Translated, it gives CASSQDIGGAEQYF.

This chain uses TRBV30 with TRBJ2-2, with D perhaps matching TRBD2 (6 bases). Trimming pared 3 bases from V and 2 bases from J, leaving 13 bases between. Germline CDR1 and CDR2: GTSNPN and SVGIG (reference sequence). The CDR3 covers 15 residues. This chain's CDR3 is CAWRNGGVNTGELFF. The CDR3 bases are TGTGCCTGGAGAAACGGGGGAGTAAACACCGGGGAGCTGTTTTTT.

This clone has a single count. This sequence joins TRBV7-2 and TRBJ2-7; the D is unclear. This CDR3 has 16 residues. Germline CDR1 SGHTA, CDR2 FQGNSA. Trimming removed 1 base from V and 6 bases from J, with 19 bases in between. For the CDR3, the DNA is TGTGCCAGCAGCTTAGTTGCCGGTCCCTTATCCATCGAGCAGTACTTC. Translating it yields CASSLVAGPLSIEQYF. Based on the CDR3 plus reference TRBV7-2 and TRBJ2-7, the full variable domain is GAGVSQSPSNKVTEKGKDVELRCDPISGHTALYWYRQSLGQGLEFLIYFQGNSAPDKSGLPSDRFSAERTGGSVSTLTIQRTQQEDSAVYLCASSLVAGPLSIEQYFGPGTRLTVT.

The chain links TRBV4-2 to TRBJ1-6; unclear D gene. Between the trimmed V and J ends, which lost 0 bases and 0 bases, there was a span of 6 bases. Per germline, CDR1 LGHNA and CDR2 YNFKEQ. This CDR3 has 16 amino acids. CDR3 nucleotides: TGTGCCAGCAGCCAAGATTATAGCTCCTATAATTCACCCCTCCACTTT. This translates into CASSQDYSSYNSPLHF.

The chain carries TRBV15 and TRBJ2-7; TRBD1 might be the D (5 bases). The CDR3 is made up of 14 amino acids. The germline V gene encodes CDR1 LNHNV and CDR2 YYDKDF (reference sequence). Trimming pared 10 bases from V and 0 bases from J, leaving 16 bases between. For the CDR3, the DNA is TGTGCCATCTCTGTGGGGCCGAGCTCCTACGAGCAGTACTTC. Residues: CAISVGPSSYEQYF.

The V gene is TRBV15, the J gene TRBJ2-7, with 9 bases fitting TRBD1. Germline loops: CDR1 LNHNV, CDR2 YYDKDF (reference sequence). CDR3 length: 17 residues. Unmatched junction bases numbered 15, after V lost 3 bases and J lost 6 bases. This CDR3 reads CATSSHPGQGFNSEQYF. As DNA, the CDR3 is TGTGCCACCAGCAGCCACCCGGGACAGGGATTCAACAGCGAGCAGTACTTC.

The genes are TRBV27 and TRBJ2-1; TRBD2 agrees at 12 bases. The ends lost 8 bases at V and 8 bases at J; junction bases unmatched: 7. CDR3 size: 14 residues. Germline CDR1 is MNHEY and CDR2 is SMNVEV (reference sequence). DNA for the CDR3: TGTGCCAGCCGTAGACTAGCGGGAGTCGATGAGCAGTTCTTC. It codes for CASRRLAGVDEQFF.

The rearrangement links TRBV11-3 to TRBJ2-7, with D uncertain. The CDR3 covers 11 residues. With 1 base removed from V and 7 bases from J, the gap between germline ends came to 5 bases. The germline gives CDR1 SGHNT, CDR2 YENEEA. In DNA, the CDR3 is TGTGCCAGCAGCTTAGCGGGTGAGCAGTACTTC. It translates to CASSLAGEQYF.